These 17 T cell receptor beta chains share one sample of origin, sequenced in a study of shared clonotypes between healthy human individuals. Profiling relied on immunoSEQ multiplex PCR, and the TCRdb table lists in-frame clones only, not all of them. The sample has 850,000 to 1,200,000 clones; around four fifths are singletons. Sequencing input: memory CD4+ T cells sorted from blood. The subset: CD45RA-negative fraction. These receptors all stem from a man between 18 and 29 years old in good health.

The chain links TRBV6-6 to TRBJ2-4, with TRBD1 matching 8 bases. This CDR3 region has 14 residues. Germline lookup yields CDR1 MNHNY and CDR2 SVGAGI (reference sequence). The V and J ends lost 5 bases and 9 bases, in that order; junction bases with no gene match: 9. The chain's CDR3 is CASSDRQGMSIQYF. The CDR3 DNA is TGTGCCAGCAGTGACCGACAGGGGATGTCCATTCAGTACTTC.

This clone has only a few counts. The V gene is TRBV7-2, the J gene TRBJ2-7, with 7 bases matching TRBD1. V lost 5 bases, J lost 0 bases, and 7 bases stayed unmatched. The CDR3 runs 15 residues. Germline values: CDR1 SGHTA, CDR2 FQGNSA. For the CDR3, the DNA is TGTGCCAGCAGCACGACAGGGCTCAGCTCCTACGAGCAGTACTTC. This sequence encodes CASSTTGLSSYEQYF.

The chain combines TRBV2 with TRBJ2-7; tentative D call: TRBD2 (5 bases). Between the trimmed V and J ends, which lost 7 bases and 3 bases, there was a span of 7 bases. CDR3 length: 11 amino acids. Germline-derived CDR1 and CDR2 are SNHLY and FYNNEI. The CDR3 DNA reads TGTGCCAGCAAGCGGAGCTACGAGCAGTACTTC. Its translation is CASKRSYEQYF.

This clone came up once. This chain connects TRBV7-2 to TRBJ1-1, with 10 positions matching TRBD1. Per germline, CDR1 SGHTA and CDR2 FQGNSA. This CDR3 region has 14 residues. V trimming: 4 bases; J trimming: 10 bases; junction bases outside the gene matches: 9. In DNA, the CDR3 is TGTGCCAGCAGCTCGCCCGGGACAGGGGAGGGAGCTTTCTTT. Protein sequence: CASSSPGTGEGAFF.

The sample holds a few counts of this clone. At one end, the junction sequence differs from germline, possibly due to a read error. The V and J genes are TRBV11-3 and TRBJ2-2, with 7 bases aligning to TRBD2. Germline V lookup: CDR1 SGHNT, CDR2 YENEEA. The CDR3 extends over 16 amino acids. Written as DNA, the CDR3 is TGTGCCAGCACCTTATTCGGAGGGAGGGCCACCGGGGAGCTGTTTTTT. Translated: CASTLFGGRATGELFF.

The chain has TRBV5-1 and TRBJ1-2; D is unresolved. Per germline, CDR1 SGHRS and CDR2 YFSETQ. CDR3 length: 13 residues. Trimming removed 0 bases at V and 8 bases at J, with 11 bases between. The CDR3 sequence: CASSLEGILGYTF. In nucleotides, the CDR3 is TGCGCCAGCAGCTTGGAAGGTATCCTGGGCTACACCTTC.

This clone was counted a few times. The gene calls are TRBV30 and TRBJ1-5; D is unresolved. The germline V gene encodes CDR1 GTSNPN and CDR2 SVGIG (reference sequence). V was cut by 1 base and J by 2 bases, with 3 bases left in between. This CDR3 region has 12 residues. The CDR3 loop is CAWSDRNQPQHF. Here the CDR3 DNA reads TGTGCCTGGAGTGACCGCAATCAGCCCCAGCATTTT. Complete variable domain (other parts from reference TRBV30 and TRBJ1-5): SQTIHQWPATLVQPVGSPLSLECTVEGTSNPNLYWYRQAAGRGLQLLFYSVGIGQISSEVPQNLSASRPQDRQFILSSKKLLLSDSGFYLCAWSDRNQPQHFGDGTRLSIL.

The chain combines TRBV19 with TRBJ2-3; TRBD2 agrees at 10 bases. Germline V CDR1 and CDR2: LNHDA, SQIVND (reference sequence). Trimming took 6 bases from V and 2 from J; bases not matched to a gene: 5. The CDR3 runs 15 residues. The CDR3 protein is CASSTLAGYTDTQYF. The DNA for the CDR3 is TGTGCCAGTAGCACACTAGCGGGGTACACAGATACGCAGTATTTT.

The chain combines TRBV7-3 with TRBJ1-1; D remains ambiguous. The germline V gene encodes CDR1 SGHTA and CDR2 FQGTGA. There are 15 residues in the CDR3. The ends were cut back, 6 bases at V and 1 base at J, with 15 bases in the middle. Here the CDR3 DNA reads TGTGCCAGCAGTCCGGGCGGGCCCCCGAACACTGAAGCTTTCTTT. Its protein product is CASSPGGPPNTEAFF.

In regard to this clone: This sample includes further DNA sequences coding for the same CDR3. The V gene is TRBV19, the J gene TRBJ1-1; D is unclear. Per the germline V gene, CDR1 is LNHDA and CDR2 is SQIVND (reference sequence). The CDR3 sequence is 14 residues long. Trimming shortened V by 5 bases and J by 0 bases, and 10 bases separated the two germline ends. The CDR3 here is CASSRTVMNTEAFF. CDR3 DNA sequence: TGTGCCAGTAGTCGGACTGTAATGAACACTGAAGCTTTCTTT.

The chain employs TRBV10-3 and TRBJ2-3, with D uncertain. The germline CDR1 and CDR2 sequences are ENHRY and SYGVKD. The germline V and J ends were trimmed by 4 bases and 5 bases, with 10 bases remaining between them. The CDR3 consists of 13 residues. The CDR3 loop reads CAISVSGGDTQYF. CDR3 nucleotide sequence: TGTGCCATCAGTGTTTCGGGTGGAGATACGCAGTATTTT.

This clone has only one observation. This sequence joins TRBV14 and TRBJ2-5; 7 nucleotides line up with TRBD2. CDR1 is SGHDN and CDR2 is FVKESK in the germline V gene. The CDR3 is 14 amino acids. V shed 2 bases, J shed 5 bases, and the junction held 5 bases outside the gene matches. DNA of the CDR3: TGTGCCAGCAGCCAACTAGCGGCTTGGGAGACCCAGTACTTC. It specifies CASSQLAAWETQYF.

J is TRBJ2-7 and V is TRBV11-2, with 13 bases fitting TRBD2. The ends lost 5 bases at V and 4 bases at J; junction bases unmatched: 8. The CDR3 extends over 16 amino acids. Looked up from germline, CDR1 is SGHAT and CDR2 is FQNNGV. CDR3 protein: CASSRTSGGALYEQYF. CDR3 nucleotides: TGTGCCAGCAGCCGAACTAGCGGGGGGGCTTTATACGAGCAGTACTTC.

This chain links TRBV30 with TRBJ1-6, with unresolved D. The CDR3 spans 15 residues. The germline gives CDR1 GTSNPN, CDR2 SVGIG (reference sequence). V shed 4 bases and J shed 6 bases, with 16 bases lying between them. The DNA of the CDR3 is TGTGCCTGGACCACGGACCTCCATACTAATTCACCCCTCCACTTT. Protein sequence: CAWTTDLHTNSPLHF. The whole variable domain, remainder taken from reference TRBV30 and TRBJ1-6, is SQTIHQWPATLVQPVGSPLSLECTVEGTSNPNLYWYRQAAGRGLQLLFYSVGIGQISSEVPQNLSASRPQDRQFILSSKKLLLSDSGFYLCAWTTDLHTNSPLHFGNGTRLTVT.

This clone was recorded only once. This chain joins TRBV10-2 and TRBJ1-4; perhaps TRBD1 as D (5 bases). The CDR3 is 13 amino acids. Germline values: CDR1 WSHSY, CDR2 SAAADI. V was shortened by 7 bases and J by 5 bases, with 11 bases between the two germline ends. The CDR3 reads CASKGSLNEKLFF. The CDR3 coding sequence is TGCGCCAGCAAGGGGTCACTAAATGAAAAACTGTTTTTT.

The chain has TRBV5-5 and TRBJ1-1; the D is unclear. Trimming cost V 0 bases and J 1 base, with 10 bases left between them. This CDR3 has 15 residues. Germline V gene sequence: CDR1 SGHKS, CDR2 YYEKEE (reference sequence). For the CDR3, the DNA is TGTGCCAGCAGCTTGGAAGGGATTCCGAACACTGAAGCTTTCTTT. Residues: CASSLEGIPNTEAFF.

V gene TRBV15 combines with J gene TRBJ2-5, with D perhaps matching TRBD2 (5 bases). Per the germline V gene, CDR1 is LNHNV and CDR2 is YYDKDF (reference sequence). V lost 6 bases, J lost 1 base, and 12 bases lay in between. The CDR3 consists of 14 residues. CDR3 nucleotides: TGTGCCACCAGTTTGGGAGTTTTCCAAGAGACCCAGTACTTC. Translation gives CATSLGVFQETQYF.